This TCR beta chain stems from a study of T-cell reconstitution after alpha-beta-depleted transplantation in children. General study points: Several hundred expanded graft clones reportedly were the source of alpha-beta T cells about two months after transplant. Certain patients had high TCRbeta diversity at day 60, and it came from recipient T cells and thymic progenitors that survived.

This clonotype came up a few times. Its antigen is currently unknown. Unique molecular identifiers were used to barcode this TCRbeta library. MiXCR, run by TCRdb on the PCR reads, gives a single entry per CDR3 protein. This sample carries 500,000 to 750,000 distinct CDR3 sequences, roughly 30% of them seen once, and the ten largest clones take approximately 39%. The V gene lost 4 bases and the J gene lost 9 bases, with 19 bases spanning the gap. This CDR3 has 15 residues. The V gene's germline CDR1 is MGHRA and CDR2 YSYEKL. This TCR was sampled from a boy under two years old with Wiskott-Aldrich syndrome, due to receive a stem cell transplant. The chain links TRBV4-1 to TRBJ2-1, with D maybe TRBD2 (5 bases). The sample consisted of PBMCs, taken before TCRalphabeta/CD19-depleted stem cell transplant. The DNA for the CDR3 is TGCGCCAGCAGCCCCGTTTCCAGCGGTCGTAGTGAGCAGTTCTTC. Translating it yields CASSPVSSGRSEQFF.